One and the same sample provided the 9 T cell receptor beta chains below, sequenced in a study of blood T cell repertoires in COVID-19. Sequencing used immunoSEQ multiplex PCR; TCRdb keeps in-frame clones, though not all of them. The sample yields about 100,000 clones, 80% to 95% seen once. What was sequenced was peripheral blood. The source is a man aged 50 to 60 with active COVID-19.

This clone occurred once. The chain recombines TRBV5-1 with TRBJ1-3; 7 bases align to TRBD1. Germline V CDR1 and CDR2: SGHRS, YFSETQ. The CDR3 is made up of 14 amino acids. The J segment lost 3 bases and the V segment lost 4 bases, leaving 4 bases of the junction unmatched. CDR3 DNA sequence: TGCGCCAGCAGCCAAACAGGGGATGGAAACACCATATATTTT. It is translated as CASSQTGDGNTIYF.

The V and J genes are TRBV6-5 and TRBJ2-1, with a weak D call TRBD2 (7 bases). CDR1 is MNHEY and CDR2 is SVGAGI in the germline V gene. The ends were cut back, 3 bases at V and 7 bases at J, with 16 bases in the middle. This CDR3 has 15 residues. CDR3 sequence reads: CASSYEGGRLNEQFF. CDR3 DNA: TGTGCCAGCAGTTATGAGGGGGGGCGGTTAAATGAGCAGTTCTTC.

This clone was seen a single time. The genes are TRBV25-1 and TRBJ1-2, with D possibly being TRBD1 (6 bases). The CDR3 runs to 16 residues. V lost 3 bases and J 9 bases, leaving 23 bases between the germline ends. Germline-derived CDR1 and CDR2 are MGHDK and SYGVNS. This CDR3 is CASSEPTTGLGLSYTF. The CDR3 region has the DNA TGTGCCAGCAGTGAGCCTACAACAGGGTTAGGTTTGAGCTACACCTTC.

The J gene is TRBJ2-5, the V gene TRBV4-2; the D gene is possibly TRBD2 (5 bases). The germline V gene has CDR1 LGHNA and CDR2 YNFKEQ. V was pared by 4 bases and J by 5 bases, with 14 bases between. The CDR3 totals 14 residues. CDR3: CASSPSTPGETQYF. The CDR3 coding sequence is TGTGCCAGCAGCCCGAGTACCCCGGGGGAGACCCAGTACTTC.

The chain combines TRBV9 with TRBJ2-1; TRBD1 aligns across 7 bases. Losses at the gene ends were 6 bases for V and 7 bases for J; bases not matched to a gene: 7. Per the germline V gene, CDR1 is SGDLS and CDR2 is YYNGEE. The CDR3 is 13 amino acids. This CDR3 reads CASTPGQLNEQFF. Written as DNA, the CDR3 is TGTGCCAGCACTCCGGGACAGTTAAATGAGCAGTTCTTC. The entire variable domain, with the rest obtained from reference TRBV9 and TRBJ2-1, is as follows: DSGVTQTPKHLITATGQRVTLRCSPRSGDLSVYWYQQSLDQGLQFLIQYYNGEERAKGNILERFSAQQFPDLHSELNLSSLELGDSALYFCASTPGQLNEQFFGPGTRLTVL.

This rearrangement joins TRBV9 to TRBJ2-1; perhaps TRBD1 as D (5 bases). The length of the CDR3 is 12 residues. Trimming left V 4 bases short and J 6 bases short, with 8 bases between. Germline CDR1 SGDLS, CDR2 YYNGEE. The CDR3 nucleotides read TGTGCCAGCAGCCCCCAGGGCAATGAGCAGTTCTTC. Residues: CASSPQGNEQFF.

The V call is TRBV4-2, the J call TRBJ1-4; 11 positions match TRBD1. The J segment lost 4 bases and the V segment lost 4 bases, leaving 2 bases of the junction unmatched. The CDR3 covers 15 residues. Germline assignment: CDR1 LGHNA and CDR2 YNFKEQ. CDR3 nucleotides: TGTGCCAGCAGCCCGGGACAGGGGGTTAATGAAAAACTGTTTTTT. Encoded protein: CASSPGQGVNEKLFF.

Notes on this clone: Sequence at one end of the junction differs from germline and may be a read error. The chain carries TRBV18 and TRBJ2-1, with 10 bases lining up with TRBD1. The CDR3 loop spans 15 amino acids. Looked up from germline, CDR1 is KGHSH and CDR2 is LQKENI. The CDR3 loop reads CANSDRDRGYNEQFF. The CDR3 region has the DNA TGTGCCAACTCAGACCGGGACAGGGGCTACAATGAGCAGTTCTTC.

This sequence joins TRBV7-2 and TRBJ2-1, with 7 bases identical to TRBD1. The V gene end was trimmed by 2 bases and the J gene end by 7 bases; junction bases not matched to a gene: 2. This CDR3 spans 13 amino acids. Germline V gene data show CDR1 as SGHTA and CDR2 as FQGNSA. The CDR3 here is CASSLNRGNEQFF. The CDR3 coding sequence is TGTGCCAGCAGCTTAAACAGGGGTAATGAGCAGTTCTTC.